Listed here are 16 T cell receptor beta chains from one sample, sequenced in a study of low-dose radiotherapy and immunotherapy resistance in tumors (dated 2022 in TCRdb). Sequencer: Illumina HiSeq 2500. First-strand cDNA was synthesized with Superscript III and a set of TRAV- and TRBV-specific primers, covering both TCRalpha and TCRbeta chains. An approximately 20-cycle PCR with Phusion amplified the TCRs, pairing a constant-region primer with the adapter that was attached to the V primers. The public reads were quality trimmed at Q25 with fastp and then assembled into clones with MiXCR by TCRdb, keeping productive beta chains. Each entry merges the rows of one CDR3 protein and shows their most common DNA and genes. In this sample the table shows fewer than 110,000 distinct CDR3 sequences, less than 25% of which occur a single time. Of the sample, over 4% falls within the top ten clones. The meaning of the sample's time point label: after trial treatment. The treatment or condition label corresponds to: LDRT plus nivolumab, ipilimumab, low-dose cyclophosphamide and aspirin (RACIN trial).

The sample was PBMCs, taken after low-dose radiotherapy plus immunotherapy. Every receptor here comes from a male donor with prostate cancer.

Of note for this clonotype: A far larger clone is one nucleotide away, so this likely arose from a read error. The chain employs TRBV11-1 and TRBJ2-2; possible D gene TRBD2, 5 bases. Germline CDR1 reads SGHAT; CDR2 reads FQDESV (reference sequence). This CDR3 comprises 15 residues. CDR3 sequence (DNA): TGTGCCAGCAGCACTAGGACCGGACCGACCGGGGTGCTGTTTTTT. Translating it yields CASSTRTGPTGVLFF.

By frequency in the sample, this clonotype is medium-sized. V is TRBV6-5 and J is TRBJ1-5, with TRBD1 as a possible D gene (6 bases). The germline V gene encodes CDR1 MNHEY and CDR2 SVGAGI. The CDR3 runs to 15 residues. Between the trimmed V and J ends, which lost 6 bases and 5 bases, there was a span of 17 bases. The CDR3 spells CASRGGLGAYQPQHF. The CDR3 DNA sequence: TGTGCCAGCAGGGGGGGGCTGGGGGCCTATCAGCCCCAGCATTTT.

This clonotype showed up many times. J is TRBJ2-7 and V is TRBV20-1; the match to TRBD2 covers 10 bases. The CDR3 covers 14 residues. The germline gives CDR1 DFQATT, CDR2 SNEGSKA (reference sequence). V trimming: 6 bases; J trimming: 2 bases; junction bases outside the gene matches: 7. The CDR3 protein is CSARPLAGAYEQYF. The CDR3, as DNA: TGCAGTGCCCGCCCGCTAGCGGGGGCCTACGAGCAGTACTTC.

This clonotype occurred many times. In DNA, the CDR3 is TGTGCCAGCAGCTTAGGGCGTCCCGGGGAGCTGTTTTTT. Its protein product is CASSLGRPGELFF. The V and J genes are TRBV7-6 and TRBJ2-2; no reliable D call. CDR1 and CDR2 (germline): SGHVS, FNYEAQ. The V end lost 1 base, the J end lost 6 bases, and 6 bases lay between the germline ends. This CDR3 has 13 amino acids.

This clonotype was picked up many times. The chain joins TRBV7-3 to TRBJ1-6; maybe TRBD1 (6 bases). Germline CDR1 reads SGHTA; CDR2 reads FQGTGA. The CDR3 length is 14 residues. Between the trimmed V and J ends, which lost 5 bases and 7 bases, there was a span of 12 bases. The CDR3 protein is CASSERGANSPLHF. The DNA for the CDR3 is TGTGCCAGCAGCGAGAGGGGGGCCAATTCACCCCTCCACTTT.

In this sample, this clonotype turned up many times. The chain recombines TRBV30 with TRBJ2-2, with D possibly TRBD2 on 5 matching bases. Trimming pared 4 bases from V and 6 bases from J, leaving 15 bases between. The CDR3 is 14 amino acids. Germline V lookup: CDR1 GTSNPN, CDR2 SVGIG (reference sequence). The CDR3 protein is CAWNLEGSPGELFF. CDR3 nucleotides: TGTGCCTGGAACCTAGAGGGTTCTCCCGGGGAGCTGTTTTTT.

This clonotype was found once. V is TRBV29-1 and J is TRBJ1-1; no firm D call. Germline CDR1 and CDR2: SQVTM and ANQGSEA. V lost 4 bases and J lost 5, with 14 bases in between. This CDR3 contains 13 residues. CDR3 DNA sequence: TGCAGCGTTGCTAGGGTAGGAGGAACTGAAGCTTTCTTT. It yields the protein CSVARVGGTEAFF.

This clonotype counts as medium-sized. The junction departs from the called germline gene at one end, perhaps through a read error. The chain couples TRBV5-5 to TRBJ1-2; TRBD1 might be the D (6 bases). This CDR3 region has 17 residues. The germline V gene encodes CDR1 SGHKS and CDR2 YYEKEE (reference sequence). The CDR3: CASSLAKNTAGAYGYTF. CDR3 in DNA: TGCGCCAGCAGCTTGGCCAAGAACACCGCAGGGGCCTATGGCTACACCTTC.

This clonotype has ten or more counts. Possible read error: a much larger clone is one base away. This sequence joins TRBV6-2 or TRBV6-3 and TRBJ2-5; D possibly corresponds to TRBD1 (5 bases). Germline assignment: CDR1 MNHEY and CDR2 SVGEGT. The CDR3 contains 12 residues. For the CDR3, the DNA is TGTGCCAGCAGACAGGTCCAAGTGACCCAGTACTTC. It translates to CASRQVQVTQYF.

CDR3: CASSSVGDTQYF. The CDR3 DNA sequence: TGTGCCAGCAGCTCCGTCGGCGATACGCAGTATTTT. The V gene is TRBV13, the J gene TRBJ2-3; D ambiguous. The V end was cut by 4 bases, the J end by 6 bases, with 8 bases between. Per the germline V gene, CDR1 is PRHDT and CDR2 is FYEKMQ (reference sequence). The CDR3 spans 12 residues. The entire variable domain, with the rest obtained from reference TRBV13 and TRBJ2-3, is as follows: AAGVIQSPRHLIKEKRETATLKCYPIPRHDTVYWYQQGPGQDPQFLISFYEKMQSDKGSIPDRFSAQQFSDYHSELNMSSLELGDSALYFCASSSVGDTQYFGPGTRLTVL.

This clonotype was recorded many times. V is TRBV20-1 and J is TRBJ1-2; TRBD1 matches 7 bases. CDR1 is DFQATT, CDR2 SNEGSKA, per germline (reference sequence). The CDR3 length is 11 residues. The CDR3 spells CSGETGDGYTF. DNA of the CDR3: TGCAGCGGGGAAACAGGGGATGGCTACACCTTC.

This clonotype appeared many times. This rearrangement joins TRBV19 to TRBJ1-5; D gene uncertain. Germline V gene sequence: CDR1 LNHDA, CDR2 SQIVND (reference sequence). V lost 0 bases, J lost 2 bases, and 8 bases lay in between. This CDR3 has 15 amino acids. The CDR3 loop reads CASSIEAYRNQPQHF. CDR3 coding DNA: TGTGCCAGTAGTATAGAGGCTTACCGCAATCAGCCCCAGCATTTT. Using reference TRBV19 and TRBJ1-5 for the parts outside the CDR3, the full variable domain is DGGITQSPKYLFRKEGQNVTLSCEQNLNHDAMYWYRQDPGQGLRLIYYSQIVNDFQKGDIAEGYSVSREKKESFPLTVTSAQKNPTAFYLCASSIEAYRNQPQHFGDGTRLSIL.

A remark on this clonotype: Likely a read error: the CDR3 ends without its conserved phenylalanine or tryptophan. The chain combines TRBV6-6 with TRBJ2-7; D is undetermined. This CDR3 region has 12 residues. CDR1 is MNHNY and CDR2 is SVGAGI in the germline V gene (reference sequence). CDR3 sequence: CASRRLTYEQYI. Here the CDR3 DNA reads TGTGCCAGCAGAAGACTGACCTATGAGCAGTACATC.

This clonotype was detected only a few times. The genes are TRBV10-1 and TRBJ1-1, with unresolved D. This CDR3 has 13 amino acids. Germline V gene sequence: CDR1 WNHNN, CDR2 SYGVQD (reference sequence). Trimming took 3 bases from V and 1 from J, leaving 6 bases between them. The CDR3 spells CASSDRGNTEAFF. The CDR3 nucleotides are TGCGCCAGCAGTGATCGGGGGAACACTGAAGCTTTCTTT.

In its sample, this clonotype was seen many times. CDR3 amino acids: CASTTSRGVSNTEAFF. DNA of the CDR3: TGTGCCAGCACCACAAGCAGGGGGGTGTCCAACACTGAAGCTTTCTTT. This chain joins TRBV7-9 and TRBJ1-1; TRBD1 agrees at 7 bases. In germline, CDR1 is SEHNR, CDR2 FQNEAQ (reference sequence). The CDR3 totals 16 residues. Germline trimming cut 7 bases from V and 2 bases from J; bases unmatched to any gene: 13.

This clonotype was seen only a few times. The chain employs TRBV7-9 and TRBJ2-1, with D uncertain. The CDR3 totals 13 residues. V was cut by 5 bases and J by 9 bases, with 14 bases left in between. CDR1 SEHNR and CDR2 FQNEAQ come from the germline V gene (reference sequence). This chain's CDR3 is CASSPDPVGEQFF. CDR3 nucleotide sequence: TGTGCCAGCAGCCCCGATCCCGTGGGTGAGCAGTTCTTC.